Ten or more counts support the clone carrying this T cell receptor beta chain. Its antigen is undetermined. Preparation of the TCRbeta library used unique molecular identifiers. Each CDR3 protein gets one entry after TCRdb re-called the PCR reads with MiXCR. The table lists roughly 100,000 distinct CDR3 sequences, over 6% of them singletons. Trimming removed 4 bases from V and 6 bases from J; junction bases left unmatched: 3. Germline assignment: CDR1 MNHNS and CDR2 SASEGT. There are 13 residues in the CDR3. The data are from a study of T-cell reconstitution after alpha-beta-depleted transplantation in children. Study results and caveats: In some patients, recipient T cells and intrathymic progenitors surviving conditioning explained high day-60 diversity. Several hundred graft clones that had expanded were reportedly the source of alpha-beta T cells about two months after transplant. When one year had passed after transplant, most T-cell counts and diversity came from newly produced T cells.

The J gene is TRBJ1-1, the V gene TRBV6-1, with 9 bases aligning to TRBD1. This TCR was sampled from a boy aged 2 to 10 with acute lymphoblastic leukemia, due to receive a stem cell transplant. The sequencing here drew on PBMCs, taken before TCRalphabeta/CD19-depleted stem cell transplant. The CDR3 region is CASSATGGSEAFF. CDR3 sequence (DNA): TGTGCCAGCAGTGCGACAGGGGGGTCTGAAGCTTTCTTT.